This is a list of T cell receptor beta chains from one sample in a study of shared clonotypes between healthy human individuals. TCRdb's copy holds only in-frame clones and misses some; the assay was immunoSEQ multiplex PCR. The table includes millions of clones, around 94% detected once. Sequences were obtained from naive CD4+ T cells sorted from blood. These receptors all come from a man between 18 and 35 years old in good health. CDR3s leave out the opening cysteine and the closing phenylalanine or tryptophan. A D gene is named only where the DNA matches it firmly.

-,TRBV23-1,AGTGELF
-,TRBV30,AWSADGWRDTQY
-,TRBV9,ASSQYGTDNYGYT
-,TRBV12-5,ASGPILKDTQY
TRBD2,TRBV6-1,ASSEVSGGADTQY
-,TRBV6-1,ASSEEGGRHEAF
-,TRBV28,ASSAIDYGYT
-,TRBV28,ASSLLGGWGNSNQPQH
-,TRBV15,ATSRDRSGELF
-,TRBV28,ASSPPAGVGT
TRBD2,TRBV5-1,ASAAMGLAPYEQY
-,TRBV14,ASSLRGGMIDEQF
-,TRBV5-4,ASSLGDQPQH
-,TRBV11-3,ASSLDRYNEQF
TRBD2,TRBV4-1,ASSQTSGGSYEQY
-,TRBV18,ASSPGLNTGELF
-,TRBV2,ASRFGGNAYEQY
-,TRBV5-1,ASSFTGTQGTDTQY
-,TRBV10-3,AISESAGSQPQH
-,TRBV5-1,ASSSGTSTDTQY
-,TRBV11-2,ASSSVIFSGNTIY
-,TRBV18,ASSRLQGYEQY
TRBD2,TRBV5-8,ASSRRGTSVSRSYNEQF
-,TRBV7-9,ASSPSGGNEQF
TRBD1,TRBV7-9,ASSQATGPNYGYT
-,TRBV6-1,ASSFGTLNDQH
TRBD2,TRBV19,ASRTTGGDTQY
-,TRBV6-6,ASSQKPIGEKLF
-,TRBV5-1,ASSIDRNADTQY
-,TRBV18,ASSPREAGLYEQY
-,TRBV10-3,AISVGVRGGGELF
-,TRBV30,AWSVPVYSNQPQH
TRBD1,TRBV19,ASSMGYGQGTDTQY
TRBD2,TRBV6-1,ASSEAIGLAGARDTQY
-,TRBV10-3,AISGGQGEGYT
-,TRBV12-5,ASGPSRPLTASGF
TRBD1,TRBV18,ASSPRTGVSGANVLT
-,TRBV23-1,ASWFSGSYEQY
-,TRBV18,ASSFDVNTEAF
TRBD2,TRBV7-3,ASSLTGTSGETQY
-,TRBV11-3,ASSFGGLGDTQY
TRBD2,TRBV5-1,ASSTSGGTDTQY
-,TRBV19,ASSIVGRREAF
-,TRBV10-3,AIRLPGQKGSGNTIY
TRBD2,TRBV9,ASSVGTSGSTDTQY
TRBD1,TRBV5-4,ASSSKDRVTEAF
-,TRBV4-2,ASSQPSGGTEAF
-,TRBV7-8,ASSLFSVMNTEAF
-,TRBV6-1,ASSEAQGWGTEAF
-,TRBV12-5,ASGLASSNEQF
-,TRBV11-2,ASSHPRGSGTGELF
TRBD1,TRBV5-1,ASRPDRGQIGELF
TRBD2,TRBV10-2,ASRFSSGGPGTQY
-,TRBV5-4,ASSLVRGNGNNEQF
-,TRBV7-9,ASSLALQYNEQF
-,TRBV28,ASSSRRSGTHYGYT
TRBD2,TRBV2,ASTPGLAGIETQY
TRBD1,TRBV6-1,ASQLGTGVAEQY
-,TRBV6-1,ASSLGEGTGNTIY
-,TRBV7-9,ASRPPGLPGGYT